Sequencing of this T cell receptor beta chain was carried out in a study of T cells in Graves' hyperthyroidism and ophthalmopathy (dated by TCRdb to the late 2010s). In terms of the full investigation: Peripheral blood samples were taken at the time of initial diagnosis, prior to any treatment. To identify distinguishing TCR V-J signatures, a discovery cohort of 90 to 100 patients was used, comprising roughly 45 with Graves' ophthalmopathy and 55 to 65 with stable Graves' hyperthyroidism. Prospective prediction of ophthalmopathy was tested in an independent validation cohort of 18 hyperthyroidism patients and 15 to 17 patients who later progressed to ophthalmopathy. For training and testing, the roughly 93 patients in the discovery cohort were randomly divided in a 7:3 ratio. In addition, the study compared T-cell repertoires in thyroid tissue and in blood from several Graves' hyperthyroidism patients. After sampling, hyperthyroidism patients received methimazole starting at 30 mg daily, and ophthalmopathy patients received high-dose intravenous methylprednisolone. According to the paper, TCR Vbeta CDR3 sequencing was carried out on over 130 peripheral blood samples, which came from under 50 ophthalmopathy, some 73 hyperthyroidism and roughly 17 progressor patients. What the work shows at the level of the full study, not this receptor alone: No statistical method was used to set the sample size in advance, and investigators knew the group allocation. Ophthalmopathy was separated from stable hyperthyroidism by a 13 V-J signature model, with approximately 89% sensitivity and 81% to 82% specificity obtained in cross-validation and 80%/75% obtained in testing. Blood samples also contained most of the expanded thyroid clonotypes (frequency above 0.001), which suggests that blood repertoires may reflect thyroid immune responses. In validation, the model predicted progression to ophthalmopathy a median of around 6.5 months before onset, with around 70% sensitivity and more than 72% specificity.

Stable Graves' hyperthyroidism was defined as the absence of progression to ophthalmopathy over 18 months of follow-up. The hyperthyroidism patients were between 18 and 65 years old and newly diagnosed, with a disease duration of less than 2 months. Any patient with an uncontrolled infection, another autoimmune disease, pregnancy or lactation was excluded. Diagnoses were based on clinical symptoms, serum thyroxine and TRAb, thyroid ultrasound and orbital computed tomography. PBMCs were isolated from 10 ml of fresh peripheral blood by Ficoll-Paque density gradient centrifugation. Trizol reagent was used to extract total RNA, and RNA quality was then checked on an Agilent 2100 Bioanalyzer. The TCR beta CDR3 regions were amplified from the RNA transcripts. The first round of RT-PCR for the TCR CDR3 was performed with the HTBI primer set and the Qiagen OneStep RT-PCR kit. Libraries were constructed in a second round of multiplex PCR, after which size selection and purification were carried out. Sequencing of the libraries was done on an Illumina HiSeq2000 using paired-end 100 bp reads. The source study handled its data this way. SOAPnuke was used to process the raw data, removing reads that contained adapters or uncalled bases, had a mean Phred below 15, or lacked an exact match to the constant primer or identifier. High-quality paired reads were merged with COPE v1.2.5, and unique nucleotide sequences were defined as clonotypes. Clonotypes were aligned to IMGT TRBV, TRBD and TRBJ reference segments using MiTCR v1.1. Only V-J combinations with frequency above 0.0001, covering about 99% of repertoires, were analysed. The TCS score was defined as the ratio of F50 (clonal expansion) to E x V (chaos), calculated using BLOSUM62-based TCRdist between CDR3 peptides within each V-J. Welch's t-statistics and random forest reduced approximately 520 V-J features to 10 to 15, which were used in a naive Bayes classifier (R e1071). TCRdb reprocessing: public reads trimmed at Q25 with fastp, clones called with MiXCR, in-frame beta chains kept. All rows with the same CDR3 protein become a single entry with the most common DNA and genes. In this record, the V and J calls reflect TCRdb's handling and not the investigators' own analysis. The sample profile shows a few hundred thousand distinct CDR3 sequences; approximately 15% of them were found once. The ten largest clonotypes hold under 8% of the sample.

A word on this clonotype: No antigen is known for it. Base qualities are missing; no much larger clone stands one base away.

V sheds 3 bases and J sheds 1 base, leaving 11 bases between their ends. Sequences SGHRS (CDR1) and YFSETQ (CDR2) are obtained from the germline V gene. The CDR3 covers 15 residues, taking in both the cysteine and the phenylalanine. The DNA shown is the 45-base CDR3, in frame from base 1. The receptor chain draws on TRBV5-1 and TRBJ2-1; the D gene is unclear. The sample taken for sequencing was blood. The receptor was isolated from a young woman with Graves' hyperthyroidism. Read as DNA, the sequence is TGCGCCAGCAGCTCTTCGCGGCAGTCCTACAATGAGCAGTTCTTC. This encodes CASSSSRQSYNEQFF.